This is a list of T cell receptor beta chains from one sample in a study of blood T cell repertoires in COVID-19. TCRdb's copy holds only in-frame clones and misses some; the assay was immunoSEQ multiplex PCR. The table has fewer than 250,000 clones, about four fifths seen once. Sequencing used PBMCs or T cells enriched from blood (not recorded which). The receptors come from a woman aged 35 to 49 who had been exposed to COVID-19. The CDR3 runs from the conserved cysteine through the conserved F or W. D genes are given only for firm matches. Expanded clones get a size class; other rows say once, few or many, or leave the size out.

d_gene	len	abundance	v_gene	j_gene	CDR3aa	CDR3nt
TRBD2	14	few	TRBV5-4	TRBJ2-5	CASSSGGDGETQYF	TGTGCCAGCAGCTCGGGGGGGGATGGGGAGACCCAGTACTTC
NA	15	few	TRBV27	TRBJ1-6	CASRRSEAYNSPLHF	TGTGCCAGCAGGCGATCGGAGGCTTATAATTCACCCCTCCACTTT
NA	15	NA	TRBV5-4	TRBJ2-5	CASSVGGARQETQYF	TGTGCCAGCAGCGTGGGAGGAGCGCGGCAAGAGACCCAGTACTTC
TRBD1	16	NA	TRBV27	TRBJ1-6	CASSYRGQGNNSPLHF	TGTGCCAGCAGTTATAGGGGACAGGGTAACAATTCACCCCTCCACTTT
TRBD1	15	NA	TRBV6-6	TRBJ1-4	CASRLTGAHNEKLFF	TGTGCCAGCAGACTCACAGGGGCCCATAATGAAAAACTGTTTTTT
TRBD1	15	NA	TRBV7-9	TRBJ1-5	CASSPQGVAPQPQHF	TGTGCCAGCAGCCCTCAGGGGGTAGCCCCCCAGCCCCAGCATTTT
NA	15	NA	TRBV25-1	TRBJ2-5	CASSDVRQGGETQYF	TGTGCCAGCAGTGACGTACGGCAGGGTGGAGAGACCCAGTACTTC
NA	16	NA	TRBV2	TRBJ1-4	CASSDGQNVVNEKLFF	TGTGCCAGCAGTGATGGACAGAACGTCGTTAATGAAAAACTGTTTTTT
NA	14	few	TRBV7-8	TRBJ1-1	CASSLAAGNTEAFF	TGTGCCAGCAGCTTAGCGGCAGGGAACACTGAAGCTTTCTTT
NA	14	once	TRBV3-1/TRBV3-2	TRBJ1-1	CASSYRVGYTEAFF	TGTGCCAGCAGCTACAGGGTGGGGTACACTGAAGCTTTCTTT
NA	12	few	TRBV2	TRBJ1-1	CASSVTGTEAFF	TGTGCCAGCAGCGTCACGGGCACTGAAGCTTTCTTT
NA	15	NA	TRBV10-2	TRBJ1-5	CASSESGQEGQPQHF	TGCGCCAGCAGTGAGTCGGGGCAGGAGGGTCAGCCCCAGCATTTT
TRBD2	14	NA	TRBV19	TRBJ2-5	CASMRGAQSETQYF	TGTGCCAGTATGCGGGGGGCCCAAAGTGAGACCCAGTACTTC
NA	13	NA	TRBV10-3	TRBJ1-2	CAISVAEPAGYTF	TGTGCCATCAGTGTAGCAGAACCCGCAGGCTACACCTTC
TRBD1	16	many	TRBV7-9	TRBJ2-2	CASSFGTGRRTGELFF	TGTGCCAGCAGCTTCGGGACAGGGAGGAGGACCGGGGAGCTGTTTTTT
NA	16	once	TRBV5-1	TRBJ2-1	CASSTEGLTYSNEQFF	TGCGCCAGCAGCACGGAAGGACTGACGTATTCCAATGAGCAGTTCTTC
TRBD2	15	NA	TRBV7-2	TRBJ2-1	CASSSPGGTYNEQFF	TGTGCCAGCAGCTCCCCGGGGGGGACCTACAATGAGCAGTTCTTC
TRBD1	15	once	TRBV5-6	TRBJ1-2	CASSPGTGGPYGYTF	TGTGCCAGCAGCCCCGGGACAGGGGGCCCCTATGGCTACACCTTC
NA	14	NA	TRBV5-4	TRBJ2-3	CASSLGGVRDTQYF	TGTGCCAGCAGCTTGGGGGGGGTTAGAGATACGCAGTATTTT
TRBD1	15	NA	TRBV2	TRBJ1-5	CASSGQGVGNQPQHF	TGTGCCAGCAGCGGTCAGGGGGTCGGCAATCAGCCCCAGCATTTT
NA	16	few	TRBV7-3	TRBJ2-2	CASSYEARGNTGELFF	TGTGCCAGCAGCTATGAAGCGCGGGGGAACACCGGGGAGCTGTTTTTT
TRBD2	14	NA	TRBV2	TRBJ2-3	CADGDGGAPDTQYF	TGTGCCGACGGAGACGGGGGGGCCCCAGATACGCAGTATTTT
NA	13	NA	TRBV11-2	TRBJ1-2	CASSSDRTGGYTF	TGTGCCAGCAGCTCGGACAGAACTGGAGGCTACACCTTC
TRBD1	15	few	TRBV7-2	TRBJ1-3	CASSWSGQGRNTIYF	TGTGCCAGCAGCTGGTCAGGACAGGGACGAAACACCATATATTTT
TRBD2	18	NA	TRBV27	TRBJ2-4	CASSPGLAAPGAKNIQYF	TGTGCCAGCAGTCCGGGACTAGCGGCCCCAGGGGCCAAAAACATTCAGTACTTC
TRBD1	14	NA	TRBV5-1	TRBJ2-1	CASSQTGSGNEQFF	TGCGCCAGCAGCCAGACAGGGTCTGGCAATGAGCAGTTCTTC
NA	15	NA	TRBV19	TRBJ1-5	CASSNGPGANQPQHF	TGTGCCAGTAGTAACGGGCCAGGGGCCAATCAGCCCCAGCATTTT
NA	12	once	TRBV19	TRBJ1-2	CASSMPGMGYTF	TGTGCCAGTAGTATGCCGGGTATGGGCTACACCTTC
TRBD1	16	NA	TRBV7-2	TRBJ1-5	CASSVGQGALNQPQHF	TGTGCCAGCAGCGTGGGACAGGGGGCCCTCAATCAGCCCCAGCATTTT
NA	13	NA	TRBV18	TRBJ1-1	CASSPLEDTEAFF	TGTGCCAGCTCACCCCTCGAGGACACTGAAGCTTTCTTT
NA	12	NA	TRBV18	TRBJ2-5	CASSLTQETQYF	TGTGCCAGCTCACTGACACAAGAGACCCAGTACTTC
NA	16	NA	TRBV19	TRBJ1-2	CASSLRRRPANYGYTF	TGTGCCAGTAGTCTCCGGAGGCGCCCCGCTAACTATGGCTACACCTTC